These T cell receptor beta chains were read from a single sample in a study of cytomegalovirus exposure and HLA in healthy donors. Profiling relied on immunoSEQ multiplex PCR, and the TCRdb table lists in-frame clones only, not all of them. The table includes fewer than 45,000 clones, roughly three quarters detected once. Sequencing was carried out using PBMCs. Receptors were obtained from a woman aged 25 to 39 in good health and CMV-seropositive. Both conserved end residues are part of each CDR3. Each record gives: D gene, V gene, CDR3 length, clone size, J gene, CDR3 DNA, CDR3 protein. The D gene is left open where the match is weak. Expanded clones are given a class, and other clones once, few, many or no size at all.

TRBD2	TRBV11-2	15	-	TRBJ2-5	TGTGCCAGCAGCTCACAGACTAGCGTTAGGGAGACCCAGTACTTC	CASSSQTSVRETQYF
-	TRBV14	15	-	TRBJ2-1	TGTGCCAGCAGCCAAGTCGGAGGACCTAACAATGAGCAGTTCTTC	CASSQVGGPNNEQFF
TRBD1	TRBV6-6	13	-	TRBJ2-1	TGTGCCAGCAGTCGGGACAGCTACAATGAGCAGTTCTTC	CASSRDSYNEQFF
TRBD1	TRBV29-1	17	-	TRBJ2-7	TGCAGTGGGATAGAGTTCATAGGGCAGGGGGCTAGGTACGAGCAGTACTTC	CSGIEFIGQGARYEQYF
-	TRBV11-3	17	-	TRBJ2-6	TGTGCCAGCAGCTTAGGGGCCGGCGGGACTGGGGCCAACGTCCTGACTTTC	CASSLGAGGTGANVLTF
TRBD2	TRBV19	15	-	TRBJ2-3	TGTGCCAGTAGTATATGGGAGGGTCCGGCAGATACGCAGTATTTT	CASSIWEGPADTQYF
TRBD2	TRBV9	14	-	TRBJ2-2	TGTGCCAGCAGCCCCGCGGGGGTCCACGGGGAGCTGTTTTTT	CASSPAGVHGELFF
TRBD1	TRBV11-2	13	-	TRBJ2-4	TGTGCCAGCAGGACAGGGTGGGAAAACATTCAGTACTTC	CASRTGWENIQYF
-	TRBV6-1	14	-	TRBJ1-2	TGTGCCAGCAGTGAAGCCGCGGGACTGTATGGCTACACCTTC	CASSEAAGLYGYTF
TRBD1	TRBV18	16	few	TRBJ1-1	TGTGCCAGCTCACCCTGGACAGGAAGTGAGAACACTGAAGCTTTCTTT	CASSPWTGSENTEAFF
TRBD1	TRBV6-5	15	-	TRBJ1-6	TGTGCCAGCAGACGCCGGACAGGGGACAATTCACCCCTCCACTTT	CASRRRTGDNSPLHF
TRBD1	TRBV7-2	14	once	TRBJ1-2	TGTGCCAGCAGCCCGCAGGGGGCTGGGGGGGGCTACACCTTC	CASSPQGAGGGYTF
TRBD1	TRBV5-1	14	-	TRBJ1-6	TGCGCCAGCTCGGACAGGGGTTATAATTCACCCCTCCACTTT	CASSDRGYNSPLHF
TRBD1	TRBV7-2	18	-	TRBJ1-6	TGTGCCAGCAGCTTACATCGAGGGGGACAGGGCACCAATTCACCCCTCCACTTT	CASSLHRGGQGTNSPLHF
TRBD2	TRBV9	17	-	TRBJ2-3	TGTGCCAGCAGCTTAAGGACTAGCGACTCTAGCACAGATACGCAGTATTTT	CASSLRTSDSSTDTQYF